One and the same sample provided the 26 T cell receptor beta chains below, sequenced in a study of T cell responses to AZD1222 COVID-19 vaccine. Libraries were prepared by immunoSEQ multiplex PCR; TCRdb keeps only in-frame clonotypes and omits some of them. The repertoire holds under 200,000 clones, roughly nine tenths seen once, with over 1.2% in the top ten. The specimen comprised peripheral blood, sampled on day 0 of AZD1222 vaccination. The receptors originated from an adult in good health.

V usage is TRBV6-5 and J usage is TRBJ2-7, with D perhaps matching TRBD1 (6 bases). Germline assignment: CDR1 MNHEY and CDR2 SVGAGI. Trimming took off 6 bases at V and 6 bases at J, with 18 bases between the two ends. The CDR3 contains 14 residues. The CDR3 sequence is CASRPGTFPSEQYF. CDR3 nucleotides: TGTGCCAGCAGGCCCGGGACATTCCCTTCCGAGCAGTACTTC.

The rearrangement joins TRBV7-2 to TRBJ2-2; TRBD2 matches at 8 bases. Germline V gene data show CDR1 as SGHTA and CDR2 as FQGNSA. With 3 bases clipped from V and 5 bases from J, the junction kept 5 bases outside the gene matches. This CDR3 comprises 15 residues. The CDR3 region is CASSFAGGRTGELFF. CDR3 nucleotides: TGTGCCAGCAGCTTCGCGGGGGGACGAACCGGGGAGCTGTTTTTT.

In this sample, this clone turned up once. The rearrangement joins TRBV28 to TRBJ1-1, with TRBD1 as a possible D gene (5 bases). The CDR3 spans 12 residues. Germline assignment: CDR1 MDHEN and CDR2 SYDVKM. Trimming stripped 7 bases from V and 11 bases from J, with 17 bases between. CDR3 sequence reads: CASISSGGVAFF. Written as DNA, the CDR3 is TGTGCCAGCATCTCGAGCGGGGGGGTGGCTTTCTTT.

The rearrangement joins TRBV7-2 to TRBJ2-7, with D hard to call. CDR1 SGHTA and CDR2 FQGNSA come from the germline V gene. Between the trimmed V and J ends, which lost 10 bases and 1 base, there was a span of 14 bases. This CDR3 has 13 residues. CDR3 nucleotides: TGTGCCACTGGCCCGGGCAGATCCTACGAGCAGTACTTC. This translates into CATGPGRSYEQYF.

The V and J genes are TRBV5-1 and TRBJ2-3; 9 bases are a match to TRBD2. With 0 bases clipped from V and 0 bases from J, the junction kept 2 bases outside the gene matches. CDR3 length equals 16 residues. From germline, CDR1 is SGHRS and CDR2 YFSETQ. Written as DNA, the CDR3 is TGCGCCAGCAGCTTGGGCGGGGGGGCTAGCACAGATACGCAGTATTTT. This translates into CASSLGGGASTDTQYF.

This chain links TRBV28 with TRBJ1-4; D perhaps matches TRBD1 (5 bases). The V gene's germline CDR1 is MDHEN and CDR2 SYDVKM. The V gene lost 5 bases and the J gene lost 0 bases, with 10 bases spanning the gap. This CDR3 comprises 15 residues. CDR3 sequence reads: CASSPGGATNEKLFF. CDR3 coding DNA: TGTGCCAGCAGTCCGGGGGGGGCAACTAATGAAAAACTGTTTTTT.

The rearrangement links TRBV7-6 to TRBJ1-4; D remains unclear. Germline assignment: CDR1 SGHVS and CDR2 FNYEAQ. Trimming shortened V by 2 bases and J by 2 bases, and 6 bases separated the two germline ends. The CDR3 has 14 amino acids. CDR3 in DNA: TGTGCCAGCAGCTTAAGCCAGACTAATGAAAAACTGTTTTTT. Amino acids: CASSLSQTNEKLFF.

This clone has only one observation. This rearrangement joins TRBV4-1 to TRBJ2-7; no definite D call. Germline loops: CDR1 MGHRA, CDR2 YSYEKL. This CDR3 comprises 14 residues. Trimming cost V 1 base and J 3 bases, with 10 bases left between them. The CDR3 spells CASSQAQVGYEQYF. The CDR3 coding sequence is TGCGCCAGCAGCCAAGCGCAGGTTGGCTACGAGCAGTACTTC.

The chain couples TRBV11-2 to TRBJ2-5, with TRBD1 identical over 8 bases. After removal of 4 bases from V and 4 bases from J, the junction contained 8 bases not matched to a gene. The CDR3 spans 15 residues. The germline V gene has CDR1 SGHAT and CDR2 FQNNGV. The CDR3 reads CASSSQTGVGETQYF. The CDR3 DNA follows: TGTGCCAGCAGCTCCCAGACAGGGGTGGGAGAGACCCAGTACTTC.

The chain has TRBV28 and TRBJ1-5; D is undetermined. This CDR3 spans 16 amino acids. In germline, CDR1 is MDHEN, CDR2 SYDVKM. The V end lost 1 base, the J end lost 3 bases, and 13 bases lay between the germline ends. The CDR3 here is CASSLYPSSSNQPQHF. The CDR3, as DNA: TGTGCCAGCAGTTTATACCCCTCTTCCTCCAATCAGCCCCAGCATTTT.

The chain links TRBV5-1 to TRBJ1-1, with 7 nucleotides matching TRBD1. CDR3 length: 14 amino acids. The V gene's germline CDR1 is SGHRS and CDR2 YFSETQ. V shed 2 bases, J shed 3 bases, and the junction held 4 bases outside the gene matches. The CDR3 loop is CASSLQGTDTEAFF. DNA for the CDR3: TGCGCCAGCAGCTTACAGGGGACGGACACTGAAGCTTTCTTT.

This chain connects TRBV27 to TRBJ2-1; 11 bases match TRBD2. The CDR3 consists of 18 residues. The germline V gene encodes CDR1 MNHEY and CDR2 SMNVEV (reference sequence). V trimming: 6 bases; J trimming: 2 bases; junction bases outside the gene matches: 12. The CDR3 here is CASSPHLLAGGPYNEQFF. The CDR3 nucleotides are TGTGCCAGCAGCCCCCACCTCTTAGCGGGGGGGCCCTACAATGAGCAGTTCTTC.

The genes are TRBV19 and TRBJ1-5, with D hard to call. Germline CDR1 LNHDA, CDR2 SQIVND (reference sequence). V was clipped by 0 bases and J by 8 bases, with 14 bases between them. CDR3 size: 15 residues. CDR3 loop: CASSIDGRVGKPQHF. CDR3 sequence (DNA): TGTGCCAGTAGTATAGATGGGAGGGTGGGGAAGCCCCAGCATTTT.

This chain connects TRBV3-1 (or the pseudogene TRBV3-2) to TRBJ1-4; weak D call: TRBD1 (5 bases). V lost 4 bases, J lost 8 bases, and 11 bases lay in between. The CDR3 covers 13 residues. Germline assignment: CDR1 LGHDT and CDR2 YNNKEL (reference sequence). CDR3 DNA: TGTGCCAGCAGCCGCAGGGATCGCGAAAAACTGTTTTTT. This codes for CASSRRDREKLFF.

The V gene is TRBV5-1, the J gene TRBJ2-7; 8 bases map to TRBD1. CDR1 is SGHRS, CDR2 YFSETQ, per germline. This CDR3 is 15 amino acids long. V lost 4 bases, J lost 4 bases, and 10 bases stayed unmatched. CDR3 loop: CASSTRQGPLYEQYF. CDR3 DNA: TGCGCCAGCAGCACTAGACAGGGGCCTTTGTACGAGCAGTACTTC.

The genes are TRBV7-3 and TRBJ1-1, with TRBD1 matching 7 bases. V was pared by 5 bases and J by 3 bases, with 3 bases of the junction left unmatched. The CDR3 totals 13 residues. Germline V gene sequence: CDR1 SGHTA, CDR2 FQGTGA. Here the CDR3 DNA reads TGTGCCAGCAGCAACGACAGGGACACTGAAGCTTTCTTT. Translation: CASSNDRDTEAFF. Full variable domain (missing parts from reference TRBV7-3 and TRBJ1-1): GAGVSQTPSNKVTEKGKYVELRCDPISGHTALYWYRQSLGQGPEFLIYFQGTGAADDSGLPNDRFFAVRPEGSVSTLKIQRTERGDSAVYLCASSNDRDTEAFFGQGTRLTVV.

The chain joins TRBV19 to TRBJ1-2, with 8 bases fitting TRBD1. Trimming took 11 bases from V and 5 from J; bases not matched to a gene: 10. Germline CDR1 LNHDA, CDR2 SQIVND (reference sequence). The CDR3 is made up of 13 amino acids. In nucleotides, the CDR3 is TGTGCCTCTAAGGACAGGGCGTTTTATGGCTACACCTTC. It translates to CASKDRAFYGYTF.

The chain has TRBV2 and TRBJ2-6, with D maybe TRBD1 (6 bases). The germline gives CDR1 SNHLY, CDR2 FYNNEI. V was trimmed by 7 bases and J by 1 base, leaving 17 bases between them. The CDR3 is 17 residues long. The CDR3 nucleotides are TGTGCCAGCACAAGACAGGTCCCACTTTCTGGGGCCAACGTCCTGACTTTC. Protein product: CASTRQVPLSGANVLTF.

V and J are TRBV5-1 and TRBJ2-7; TRBD1 aligns across 8 bases. V trimming: 2 bases; J trimming: 3 bases; junction bases outside the gene matches: 7. CDR3 length equals 15 residues. The germline gives CDR1 SGHRS, CDR2 YFSETQ. CDR3 sequence: CASSLQGVAIYEQYF. Written as DNA, the CDR3 is TGCGCCAGCAGCTTACAGGGGGTTGCGATCTACGAGCAGTACTTC.

The genes are TRBV10-1 and TRBJ2-5; maybe TRBD2 (5 bases). The CDR3 sequence is 14 residues long. From germline, CDR1 is WNHNN and CDR2 SYGVQD (reference sequence). V lost 5 bases to trimming and J lost 5 bases, with 15 bases between them. The CDR3 DNA sequence: TGCGCCAGCAGTCTTAGCCTAGCCGGCGAGACCCAGTACTTC. This translates into CASSLSLAGETQYF.

The chain employs TRBV9 and TRBJ2-7; 9 bases fit TRBD2. Germline V gene lookup returns CDR1 SGDLS and CDR2 YYNGEE. The CDR3 length is 14 residues. V gave up 4 bases and J gave up 3 bases; unmatched junction bases: 5. The CDR3 sequence: CASSRGGAIYEQYF. DNA of the CDR3: TGTGCCAGCAGCCGCGGGGGGGCCATCTACGAGCAGTACTTC. Using reference TRBV9 and TRBJ2-7 for the parts outside the CDR3, the full variable domain is DSGVTQTPKHLITATGQRVTLRCSPRSGDLSVYWYQQSLDQGLQFLIQYYNGEERAKGNILERFSAQQFPDLHSELNLSSLELGDSALYFCASSRGGAIYEQYFGPGTRLTVT.

The V gene is TRBV6-5, the J gene TRBJ1-2; no definite D call. Per germline, CDR1 MNHEY and CDR2 SVGAGI. V was clipped by 0 bases and J by 8 bases, with 10 bases between them. The CDR3 is made up of 13 amino acids. The CDR3 sequence is CASSYSGQVGYTF. CDR3 bases: TGTGCCAGCAGTTACTCAGGGCAGGTGGGCTACACCTTC.

The chain uses TRBV19 and TRBJ2-5; tentatively, D is TRBD2 (5 bases). CDR1 and CDR2 from the germline V gene are LNHDA and SQIVND (reference sequence). V lost 6 bases and J lost 5, with 19 bases in between. The CDR3 is made up of 15 amino acids. This CDR3 is CASRAPPEVGETQYF. CDR3 DNA sequence: TGTGCCAGTAGGGCCCCCCCGGAGGTCGGGGAGACCCAGTACTTC.

A remark on this clone: Other nucleotide sequences from this sample produce the same CDR3. V is TRBV7-2 and J is TRBJ1-5; tentatively, D is TRBD1 (5 bases). The V and J ends lost 3 bases and 5 bases respectively, with 8 bases between them. The CDR3 consists of 13 residues. The germline gives CDR1 SGHTA, CDR2 FQGNSA. The CDR3 protein is CASSFLGDQPQHF. For the CDR3, the DNA is TGTGCCAGCAGCTTCCTAGGGGATCAGCCCCAGCATTTT.

V is TRBV6-5 and J is TRBJ1-5; no clear D gene. This CDR3 has 14 amino acids. V was trimmed by 6 bases and J by 2 bases, leaving 11 bases between them. The germline V gene encodes CDR1 MNHEY and CDR2 SVGAGI. CDR3 amino acids: CASSDTAGNQPQHF. DNA for the CDR3: TGTGCCAGCAGCGATACGGCGGGCAATCAGCCCCAGCATTTT.

The rearrangement joins TRBV18 to TRBJ1-6, with TRBD1 matching 10 bases. Looked up from germline, CDR1 is KGHSH and CDR2 is LQKENI. This CDR3 region has 18 residues. Trimming at V came to 3 bases and at J to 7 bases, leaving 12 bases not matched to a gene. The CDR3 loop is CASSPLVPGQGSNSPLHF. The CDR3 DNA is TGTGCCAGCTCACCCCTTGTCCCGGGACAGGGGTCGAATTCACCCCTCCACTTT.